These T cell receptor beta chains were read from a single sample in a study of T cell repertoires in cytomegalovirus infection. Via MiXCR, TCRdb re-called the reads, giving one row per CDR3 protein. The table includes about 310,000 distinct CDR3 sequences, 15% to 20% detected once. Specimen: PBMCs. These TCRs come from a human donor in good health (CMV status not recorded). Some clones in this sample may be carry-over from other donors' samples. Both conserved end residues are part of each CDR3. The D gene is left open where the match is weak. Not all rows give a size; the values are once, few, many and, for expanded clones, a class.

>TRBD2|NA|TRBJ2-5|TRBV5-1
TGCGCCAGCAGCCTTGGGACTAGCGGTCGCCAAGAGACCCAGTACTTC
CASSLGTSGRQETQYF
>TRBD1|once|TRBJ1-4|TRBV27
TGTGCCAGCAGTTTGTCACAGGGGGGTGAAAAACTGTTTTTT
CASSLSQGGEKLFF
>TRBD1|many|TRBJ1-5|TRBV12-3/TRBV12-4
TGTGCCAGCAGTCAACAGGGGTATAGCAATCAGCCCCAGCATTTT
CASSQQGYSNQPQHF
>TRBD1|NA|TRBJ1-3|TRBV20-1
TGCAGTGCATTACAGGGGGAAGCCTCTGGAAACACCATATATTTT
CSALQGEASGNTIYF
>NA|few|TRBJ1-2|TRBV4-2
TGTGCCAGCAGCCCCCCCGGGGGCGACTATGGCTACACCTTC
CASSPPGGDYGYTF
>NA|many|TRBJ2-7|TRBV12-3/TRBV12-4
TGTGCCAGCAGTTTCGGCAGGGTTAGGTCCTACGAGCAGTACTTC
CASSFGRVRSYEQYF
>NA|few|TRBJ2-2|TRBV7-2
TGTGCCAGCAGCTTAGGCCAGGTGAACACCGGGGAGCTGTTTTTT
CASSLGQVNTGELFF
>TRBD1|many|TRBJ1-2|TRBV4-1
TGCGCCAGCAGCCAAGATATGGCAGGGGGCGCAAATGGCTACACCTTC
CASSQDMAGGANGYTF
>TRBD1|few|TRBJ1-2|TRBV28
TGTGCCAGCAGCCTGGGACAGGGGCCTCACGATGGCTACACCTTC
CASSLGQGPHDGYTF
>NA|many|TRBJ1-5|TRBV12-3/TRBV12-4
TGTGCCAGCAGCCCTCGAGTAGGGCTGGGTCAGCCCCAGCATTTT
CASSPRVGLGQPQHF
>TRBD1|NA|TRBJ1-5|TRBV5-6
TGTGCCAGCAGCTTGGCAAGGGACAGGCTTACTAGCCATCAGCCCCAGCATTTT
CASSLARDRLTSHQPQHF
>TRBD2|many|TRBJ2-3|TRBV7-2
TGTGCCAGCCGACTAGCGGGGGGTACAGATACGCAGTATTTT
CASRLAGGTDTQYF
>NA|many|TRBJ2-1|TRBV7-2
TGTGCCAGCAGCAGGCCCAACAATGAGCAGTTCTTC
CASSRPNNEQFF
>NA|many|TRBJ2-5|TRBV7-2
TGTGCCAGCAGCACCGGGACTGCAAAGTACCAAGAGACCCAGTACTTC
CASSTGTAKYQETQYF
>NA|many|TRBJ2-4|TRBV28
TGTGCCAGCAGCCCTCACGACAGAAACATTCAGTACTTC
CASSPHDRNIQYF
>NA|many|TRBJ1-1|TRBV20-1
TGCAGTGCCCAGAGGGTCCAGCCGAACACTGAAGCTTTCTTT
CSAQRVQPNTEAFF
>TRBD1|NA|TRBJ1-1|TRBV29-1
TGCAGCGTTGAAGATAGGGGGCTTGGGAACATGAACACTGAAGCTTTCTTT
CSVEDRGLGNMNTEAFF
>NA|few|TRBJ1-1|TRBV9
TGTGCCAGCAGCGTCGAGGCAGAGGGGAACACTGAAGCTTTCTTT
CASSVEAEGNTEAFF
>NA|many|TRBJ2-2|TRBV12-3/TRBV12-4
TGTGCCAGCTGGGGGGCCATCCAACGGGGTTACACCGGGGAGCTGTTTTTT
CASWGAIQRGYTGELFF
>NA|many|TRBJ1-5|TRBV7-4
TGTGCCAGCAGCTTAGAGCGGTGGTTGTGGCCCCAGCATTTT
CASSLERWLWPQHF
>NA|many|TRBJ1-2|TRBV6-1
TGTGCCACCGCCTCGACTACGGGTGGCTACACCTTC
CATASTTGGYTF
>TRBD1|NA|TRBJ2-7|TRBV12-3/TRBV12-4
TGTGCCAGCAGTAAGGGGACAGGGGGCTTCAGGGACGAGCAGTACTTC
CASSKGTGGFRDEQYF
>NA|few|TRBJ1-2|TRBV9
TGTGCCAGCAGCGCCAACGGGTTTAACTATGGCTACACCTTC
CASSANGFNYGYTF
>NA|few|TRBJ1-1|TRBV12-3/TRBV12-4
TGTGCCAGCAAACCAGGGAATCAGAGGACTGAAGCTTTCTTT
CASKPGNQRTEAFF
>NA|NA|TRBJ1-1|TRBV6-1
TGTGCCAGCTTGGGGAACACTGAAGCTTTCTTT
CASLGNTEAFF
>NA|many|TRBJ2-2|TRBV7-9
TGTGCCAGCACCCTAGCGTCAGGGGGGTCGGCCGGGGAGCTGTTTTTT
CASTLASGGSAGELFF
>NA|NA|TRBJ1-1|TRBV6-5
TGTGCCAGCAGTTACTCGATCTCCAGGGATCTAAACACTGAAGCTTTCTTT
CASSYSISRDLNTEAFF
>NA|NA|TRBJ2-7|TRBV24-1
TGTGCCTCTTTCCACGAGCAGTACTTC
CASFHEQYF
>TRBD1|many|TRBJ1-1|TRBV7-9
TGTGCCAGCAGCCGACAGGGTCCGGACACTGAAGCTTTCTTT
CASSRQGPDTEAFF
>NA|NA|TRBJ2-3|TRBV28
TGTGCCAGCAGGGGGGATCCAAACACAGATACGCAGTATTTT
CASRGDPNTDTQYF
>NA|many|TRBJ1-1|TRBV7-2
TGTGCCAGCAGCTTAGTAGCCAGGGCGATCGCTGAAGCTTTCTTT
CASSLVARAIAEAFF
>TRBD2|NA|TRBJ2-5|TRBV2
TGTGCCAGCACGACTAGCGGGGGCCCGGGGACCCAGTACTTC
CASTTSGGPGTQYF
>NA|many|TRBJ2-3|TRBV5-6
TGTGCCAGCAGCTTGGGAGCAAAGACTAGCACAGATACGCAGTATTTT
CASSLGAKTSTDTQYF
>NA|many|TRBJ1-6|TRBV6-1
TGTGCCAGCAGTACAGGGCCAGGAGGGTCACCCCTCCACTTT
CASSTGPGGSPLHF
>NA|NA|TRBJ2-7|TRBV27
TGTGCCAGCAGCCCGCGCCGACAGGAATACGAGCAGTACTTC
CASSPRRQEYEQYF
>NA|NA|TRBJ1-2|TRBV6-1
TGTGCCATCTCGAAGGAGGGACCGAACACCTATGGCTACACCTTC
CAISKEGPNTYGYTF
>NA|many|TRBJ1-5|TRBV20-1
TGCAGTGCTAGCGCCACGGACAGACTTATGGGCAATCAGCCCCAGCATTTT
CSASATDRLMGNQPQHF
>NA|once|TRBJ2-3|TRBV20-1
TGCAGTAGTGCTGAGAGCACAGATACGCAGTATTTT
CSSAESTDTQYF
>NA|NA|TRBJ1-2|TRBV10-3
TGTGCCATCAGTGAGGGGCGGGGCACTAACTATGGCTACACCTTC
CAISEGRGTNYGYTF
>TRBD2|many|TRBJ2-1|TRBV27
TGTGCCAGCAGCGGGACTAGCGGGGCCTTTGGGCAGTTCTTC
CASSGTSGAFGQFF
>NA|many|TRBJ1-2|TRBV28
TGTGCCAGCAGTTTATCGGACGGCTATGGCTACACCTTC
CASSLSDGYGYTF
>NA|NA|TRBJ1-4|TRBV20-1
TGCAGTGCCAACTGGGGGTTTGAAAAACTGTTTTTT
CSANWGFEKLFF
>NA|many|TRBJ2-1|TRBV28
TGTGCCAGCAGTTCTACGTTTTTCAGCAATGAGCAGTTCTTC
CASSSTFFSNEQFF
>NA|NA|TRBJ1-1|TRBV12-3/TRBV12-4
TGTGCCAGCAGTAGGTTGGGTCAGGGCCTGAACACTGAAGCTTTCTTT
CASSRLGQGLNTEAFF
>NA|many|TRBJ1-1|TRBV12-3/TRBV12-4
TGTGCCAGCAGTTTAGTCTTTGGCTCAGACATGAACACTGAAGCTTTCTTT
CASSLVFGSDMNTEAFF
>TRBD1|NA|TRBJ1-5|TRBV19
TGTGCCAGTAGTGACGACAGGGATCAGCCCCAGCATTTT
CASSDDRDQPQHF
>NA|NA|TRBJ1-6|TRBV24-1
TGTGCCACCAGTGATTTGGGACGTAGCTCCTATAATTCACCCCTCCACTTT
CATSDLGRSSYNSPLHF
>TRBD2|few|TRBJ2-2|TRBV20-1
TGCAGTGCTAGATTTTCGGGACTAGACACCGGGGAGCTGTTTTTT
CSARFSGLDTGELFF
>TRBD1|NA|TRBJ1-4|TRBV7-9
TGTGCCAGCAGCTTAGGTGACAGGGGGCGCGAAAAACTGTTTTTT
CASSLGDRGREKLFF
>NA|NA|TRBJ1-5|TRBV4-1
TGCGCCAGCAGCCAAGATGCCGGGGCCGGGTTTCAGCCCCAGCATTTT
CASSQDAGAGFQPQHF
>TRBD1|many|TRBJ1-1|TRBV25-1
TGTGCCAGCAGTGCTTACACAGGGGTGAACACTGAAGCTTTCTTT
CASSAYTGVNTEAFF
>NA|NA|TRBJ2-7|TRBV28
TGTGCCAGCAGTTTCGCCCTGTTGTCCTACGAGCAGTACTTC
CASSFALLSYEQYF
>TRBD2|NA|TRBJ2-1|TRBV12-3/TRBV12-4
TGTGCCAGCAGGCAGCGGGGAAGCTCCTACAATGAGCAGTTCTTC
CASRQRGSSYNEQFF
>TRBD2|NA|TRBJ2-7|TRBV20-1
TGCAGTGCTAGACCATTCTCTCGGGGGGACTCCTACGAGCAGTACTTC
CSARPFSRGDSYEQYF
>TRBD1|NA|TRBJ1-4|TRBV6-1
TGTGCCAGCAGGAAGCGGGACAGCTCCGAAAAACTGTTTTTT
CASRKRDSSEKLFF
>NA|many|TRBJ2-7|TRBV7-2
TGTGCCAGCAGCCGGCTACCATATTACGAGCAGTACTTC
CASSRLPYYEQYF
>TRBD1|few|TRBJ2-2|TRBV6-2/TRBV6-3
TGTGCCAGCAGTTACTCCCGACAGGGGGTTTCCACGAACACCGGGGAGCTGTTTTTT
CASSYSRQGVSTNTGELFF